These 21 T cell receptor beta chains originate from one sample sequenced in a study of shared clonotypes between healthy human individuals. Profiled with immunoSEQ multiplex PCR; TCRdb holds only in-frame clones, not every one. Here the sample spans around 320,000 clones, roughly 84% being singletons. The sample was memory CD8+ T cells sorted from blood. Subset of the sample: CD45RO+ cells pooled with CCR7-negative TemRA cells. Receptors originate from a man between 18 and 35 years old in good health.

The J gene is TRBJ2-1, the V gene TRBV10-2; D might be TRBD2 (6 bases). Per germline, CDR1 WSHSY and CDR2 SAAADI. CDR3 size: 12 residues. V lost 6 bases and J lost 8, with 11 bases in between. DNA of the CDR3: TGCGCCAGCAGGTGGAGGGAGCATGAGCAGTTCTTC. Amino acid sequence: CASRWREHEQFF.

This clone is a singleton in its sample. The chain couples TRBV28 to TRBJ1-2, with TRBD1 identical over 7 bases. CDR3 length equals 17 residues. Germline loops: CDR1 MDHEN, CDR2 SYDVKM. Trimming at V came to 6 bases and at J to 0 bases, leaving 13 bases not matched to a gene. As DNA, the CDR3 is TGTGCCAGCAGACCATCCCGGGAGGGGGCTACTAACTATGGCTACACCTTC. Translation: CASRPSREGATNYGYTF.

The chain joins TRBV6-5 to TRBJ2-5, with D possibly matching TRBD2 (5 bases). This CDR3 has 13 amino acids. CDR1 and CDR2 from the germline V gene are MNHEY and SVGAGI. The V and J ends lost 2 bases and 10 bases respectively, with 14 bases between them. CDR3 nucleotides: TGTGCCAGCAGTTACCGGACTGATGATAGCCAGTACTTC. Translated: CASSYRTDDSQYF.

The V call is TRBV14, the J call TRBJ1-1; perhaps TRBD1 as D (6 bases). The germline CDR1 and CDR2 sequences are SGHDN and FVKESK. V was clipped by 6 bases and J by 3 bases, with 35 bases between them. This CDR3 contains 21 residues. CDR3 residues: CASRPNRALFPFAPVYTEAFF. Written as DNA, the CDR3 is TGTGCCAGCAGACCTAACAGGGCCCTATTCCCATTCGCGCCGGTGTACACTGAAGCTTTCTTT. Full variable domain (rest looked up from reference TRBV14 and TRBJ1-1): EAGVTQFPSHSVIEKGQTVTLRCDPISGHDNLYWYRRVMGKEIKFLLHFVKESKQDESGMPNNRFLAERTGGTYSTLKVQPAELEDSGVYFCASRPNRALFPFAPVYTEAFFGQGTRLTVV.

The gene calls are TRBV28 and TRBJ1-5, with D unclear. The CDR3 runs to 13 residues. Germline CDR1 and CDR2: MDHEN and SYDVKM. The ends were cut back, 6 bases at V and 3 bases at J, with 9 bases in the middle. The CDR3, as DNA: TGTGCCAGCAGCCGACACCTCAATCAGCCCCAGCATTTT. Residues: CASSRHLNQPQHF.

Concerning this clone: A read error may explain this, as a much larger clone is one base away. Other DNA sequences in this sample translate to the same CDR3. The chain is built from TRBV7-6 and TRBJ2-1, with 9 positions matching TRBD1. Trimming cost V 1 base and J 2 bases; bases outside gene matches: 0. The CDR3 length is 15 residues. Germline loops: CDR1 SGHVS, CDR2 FNYEAQ. The CDR3 DNA reads TGTGCCAGCAGCTTAGACAGGGGGCCCTACAATGAGCAGTTCTTC. Translating it yields CASSLDRGPYNEQFF.

This chain connects TRBV7-9 to TRBJ2-7; TRBD2 matches at 7 bases. Germline V CDR1 and CDR2: SEHNR, FQNEAQ (reference sequence). The CDR3 contains 13 residues. The V gene end was trimmed by 3 bases and the J gene end by 5 bases; junction bases not matched to a gene: 4. The CDR3 is CASSFPGRDEQYF. CDR3 in DNA: TGTGCCAGCAGCTTCCCAGGGAGGGACGAGCAGTACTTC.

The chain joins TRBV6-6 to TRBJ2-1, with TRBD2 matching over 7 bases. Germline assignment: CDR1 MNHNY and CDR2 SVGAGI (reference sequence). The CDR3 is 14 amino acids. V lost 2 bases and J lost 7; bases outside the gene matches: 5. CDR3 protein: CASSYGGSRNEQFF. Written as DNA, the CDR3 is TGTGCCAGCAGTTACGGCGGGAGTCGGAATGAGCAGTTCTTC.

The chain couples TRBV9 to TRBJ2-5, with D tentatively TRBD1 or TRBD2 (5 bases each). From germline, CDR1 is SGDLS and CDR2 YYNGEE. Trimming pared 0 bases from V and 1 base from J, leaving 10 bases between. The CDR3 covers 15 residues. The CDR3: CASSVGRGTQETQYF. CDR3 DNA sequence: TGTGCCAGCAGCGTAGGGCGAGGGACCCAAGAGACCCAGTACTTC. The entire variable domain, with the rest obtained from reference TRBV9 and TRBJ2-5, is as follows: DSGVTQTPKHLITATGQRVTLRCSPRSGDLSVYWYQQSLDQGLQFLIQYYNGEERAKGNILERFSAQQFPDLHSELNLSSLELGDSALYFCASSVGRGTQETQYFGPGTRLLVL.

The rearrangement links TRBV29-1 to TRBJ2-3; D perhaps matches TRBD2 (5 bases). Germline-derived CDR1 and CDR2 are SQVTM and ANQGSEA. The CDR3 consists of 13 residues. Trimming pared 7 bases from V and 4 bases from J, leaving 15 bases between. The CDR3 region is CSAEIAGPDTQYF. The CDR3 DNA reads TGCAGCGCCGAGATCGCGGGCCCAGATACGCAGTATTTT.

The chain combines TRBV27 with TRBJ2-7, with D perhaps TRBD2 (5 bases). Germline values: CDR1 MNHEY, CDR2 SMNVEV (reference sequence). The length of the CDR3 is 14 residues. V lost 0 bases to trimming and J lost 5 bases, with 11 bases between them. The CDR3 DNA reads TGTGCCAGCAGTTTATCTTCTAGCTACGACGAGCAGTACTTC. This codes for CASSLSSSYDEQYF.

The chain combines TRBV2 with TRBJ2-1; 11 bases are a match to TRBD2. The CDR3 length is 14 residues. J was trimmed by 6 bases and V by 8 bases; bases with no gene match: 6. CDR1 is SNHLY, CDR2 FYNNEI, per germline. The CDR3, as DNA: TGTGCCAGCGCGACTAGCGGGGCAGGCAATGAGCAGTTCTTC. Translating gives CASATSGAGNEQFF.

The chain recombines TRBV4-1 with TRBJ1-6; D possibly corresponds to TRBD1 (5 bases). Germline V gene sequence: CDR1 MGHRA, CDR2 YSYEKL. V gave up 4 bases and J gave up 9 bases, with 13 bases separating them. The CDR3 is made up of 14 amino acids. The CDR3: CASSPQGIASPLHF. The CDR3 nucleotides are TGCGCCAGCAGCCCTCAGGGTATAGCTTCACCCCTCCACTTT.

The chain employs TRBV4-3 and TRBJ2-5; unclear D gene. The germline CDR1 and CDR2 sequences are LGHNA and YSLEER. V was pared by 0 bases and J by 5 bases, with 10 bases between. This CDR3 comprises 14 residues. The CDR3 DNA reads TGCGCCAGCAGCCAAGAACGAGAAGGGGAGACCCAGTACTTC. Translated: CASSQEREGETQYF.

The chain is built from TRBV7-9 and TRBJ2-1; 8 nucleotides line up with TRBD2. Looked up from germline, CDR1 is SEHNR and CDR2 is FQNEAQ (reference sequence). Trimming cost V 1 base and J 9 bases; bases outside gene matches: 8. The CDR3 contains 15 residues. The CDR3 DNA sequence: TGTGCCAGCAGCTTAGTGGCTAGCGGGTTCGGTGAGCAGTTCTTC. Residues: CASSLVASGFGEQFF.

This sequence joins TRBV5-1 and TRBJ2-7; 7 positions agree with TRBD1. Trimming removed 8 bases from V and 5 bases from J; junction bases left unmatched: 13. The germline V gene encodes CDR1 SGHRS and CDR2 YFSETQ. The CDR3 has 14 residues. As DNA, the CDR3 is TGCGCCAGTTCAGAGGGACAGCCTATGGACGAGCAGTACTTC. This encodes CASSEGQPMDEQYF. The full variable domain, completed using reference TRBV5-1 and TRBJ2-7, is KAGVTQTPRYLIKTRGQQVTLSCSPISGHRSVSWYQQTPGQGLQFLFEYFSETQRNKGNFPGRFSGRQFSNSRSEMNVSTLELGDSALYLCASSEGQPMDEQYFGPGTRLTVT.

V usage is TRBV4-1 and J usage is TRBJ2-7, with TRBD2 matching over 10 bases. V lost 4 bases and J lost 1; bases outside the gene matches: 4. This CDR3 has 15 amino acids. The germline CDR1 and CDR2 sequences are MGHRA and YSYEKL. The CDR3 here is CASSLSGGNSYEQYF. The CDR3 bases are TGCGCCAGCAGCCTTAGCGGGGGGAATTCCTACGAGCAGTACTTC.

V usage is TRBV11-2 and J usage is TRBJ1-3; D gene ambiguous. The CDR3 length is 11 residues. Looked up from germline, CDR1 is SGHAT and CDR2 is FQNNGV. V lost 10 bases and J lost 8, with 12 bases in between. Here the CDR3 DNA reads TGTGCCACCGGACTTGGGGACACCATATATTTT. It encodes CATGLGDTIYF.

The chain recombines TRBV5-1 with TRBJ2-3; 8 nucleotides align to TRBD1. CDR3 size: 16 residues. Germline V CDR1 and CDR2: SGHRS, YFSETQ. After removal of 4 bases from V and 0 bases from J, the junction contained 7 bases not matched to a gene. CDR3 loop: CASSSIRGHSTDTQYF. Written as DNA, the CDR3 is TGCGCCAGCAGCAGCATCAGGGGGCATAGCACAGATACGCAGTATTTT.

The chain is built from TRBV4-1 and TRBJ1-5; 8 bases are a match to TRBD1. This CDR3 comprises 14 residues. Unmatched junction bases numbered 3, after V lost 1 base and J lost 7 bases. Germline V gives CDR1 MGHRA, CDR2 YSYEKL. CDR3 region: CASSQGQGAQPQHF. The CDR3 nucleotides read TGCGCCAGCAGCCAAGGGCAGGGGGCACAGCCCCAGCATTTT.

The chain recombines TRBV10-2 with TRBJ2-1; 7 bases fit TRBD2. The junction had 17 bases not matched to a gene; V was cut back by 6 bases and J by 0 bases. The CDR3 totals 19 residues. Germline assignment: CDR1 WSHSY and CDR2 SAAADI. The CDR3 DNA is TGCGCCAGCAGGCACCCGGCTAGCGGTCCCCTGAGCTCCTACAATGAGCAGTTCTTC. It encodes CASRHPASGPLSSYNEQFF.